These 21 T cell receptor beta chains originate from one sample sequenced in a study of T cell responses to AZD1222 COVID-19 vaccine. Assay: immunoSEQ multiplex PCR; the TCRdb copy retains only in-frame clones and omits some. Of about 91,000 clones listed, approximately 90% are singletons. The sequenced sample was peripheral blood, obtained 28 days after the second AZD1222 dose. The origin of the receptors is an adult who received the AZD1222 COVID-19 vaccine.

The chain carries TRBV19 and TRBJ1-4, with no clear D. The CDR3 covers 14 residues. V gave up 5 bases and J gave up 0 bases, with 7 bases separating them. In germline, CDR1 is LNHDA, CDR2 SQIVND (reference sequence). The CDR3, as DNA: TGTGCCAGTAGTTACATTGCAACTAATGAAAAACTGTTTTTT. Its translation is CASSYIATNEKLFF.

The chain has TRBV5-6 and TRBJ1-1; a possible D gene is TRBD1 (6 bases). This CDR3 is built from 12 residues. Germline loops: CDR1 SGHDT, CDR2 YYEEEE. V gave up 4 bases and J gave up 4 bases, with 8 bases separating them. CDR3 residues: CASSQGTTEAFF. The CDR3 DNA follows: TGTGCCAGCAGCCAGGGGACCACTGAAGCTTTCTTT.

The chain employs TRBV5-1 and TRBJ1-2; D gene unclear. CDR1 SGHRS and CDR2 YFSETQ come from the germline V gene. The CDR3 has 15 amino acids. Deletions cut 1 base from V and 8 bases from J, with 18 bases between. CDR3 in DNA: TGCGCCAGCAGCTTGCCAACCGGACGGCTAGACGGCTACACCTTC. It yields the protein CASSLPTGRLDGYTF.

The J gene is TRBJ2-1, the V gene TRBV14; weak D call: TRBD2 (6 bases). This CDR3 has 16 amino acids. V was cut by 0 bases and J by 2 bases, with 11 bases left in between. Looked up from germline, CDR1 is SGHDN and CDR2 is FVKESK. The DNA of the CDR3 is TGTGCCAGCAGCCAAGATGGAGGGACGGCCTACAATGAGCAGTTCTTC. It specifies CASSQDGGTAYNEQFF.

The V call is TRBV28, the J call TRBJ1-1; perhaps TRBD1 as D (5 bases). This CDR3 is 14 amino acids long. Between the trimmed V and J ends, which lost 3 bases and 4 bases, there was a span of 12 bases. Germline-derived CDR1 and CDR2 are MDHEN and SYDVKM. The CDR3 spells CASSLRGGGTEAFF. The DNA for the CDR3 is TGTGCCAGCAGTTTGCGCGGGGGGGGCACTGAAGCTTTCTTT.

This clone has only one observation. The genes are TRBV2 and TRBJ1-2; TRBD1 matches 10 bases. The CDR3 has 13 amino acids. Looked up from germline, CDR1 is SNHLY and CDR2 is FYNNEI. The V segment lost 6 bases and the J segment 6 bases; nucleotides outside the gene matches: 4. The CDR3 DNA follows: TGTGCCAGCAGCCTCGGGACAGGGGATGGCTACACCTTC. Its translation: CASSLGTGDGYTF. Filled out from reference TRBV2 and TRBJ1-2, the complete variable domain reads EPEVTQTPSHQVTQMGQEVILRCVPISNHLYFYWYRQILGQKVEFLVSFYNNEISEKSEIFDDQFSVERPDGSNFTLKIRSTKLEDSAMYFCASSLGTGDGYTFGSGTRLTVV.

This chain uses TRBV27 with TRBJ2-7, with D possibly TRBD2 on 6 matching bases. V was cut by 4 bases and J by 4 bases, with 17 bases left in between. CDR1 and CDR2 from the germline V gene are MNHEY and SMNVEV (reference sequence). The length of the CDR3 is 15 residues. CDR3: CASSWGGGGMYEQYF. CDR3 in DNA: TGTGCCAGCAGTTGGGGTGGTGGCGGGATGTACGAGCAGTACTTC.

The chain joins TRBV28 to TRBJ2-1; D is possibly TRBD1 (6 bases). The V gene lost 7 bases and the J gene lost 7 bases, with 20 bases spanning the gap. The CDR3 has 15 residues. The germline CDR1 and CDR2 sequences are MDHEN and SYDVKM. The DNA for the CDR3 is TGTGCCAGCACCGAAGACAGGTTCCCAACTAATGAGCAGTTCTTC. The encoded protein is CASTEDRFPTNEQFF. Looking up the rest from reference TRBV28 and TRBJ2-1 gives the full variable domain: DVKVTQSSRYLVKRTGEKVFLECVQDMDHENMFWYRQDPGLGLRLIYFSYDVKMKEKGDIPEGYSVSREKKERFSLILESASTNQTSMYLCASTEDRFPTNEQFFGPGTRLTVL.

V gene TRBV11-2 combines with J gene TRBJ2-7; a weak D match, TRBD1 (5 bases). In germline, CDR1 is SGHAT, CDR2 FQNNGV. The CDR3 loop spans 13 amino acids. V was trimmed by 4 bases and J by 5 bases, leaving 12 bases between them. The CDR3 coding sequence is TGTGCCAGCAGCTACGGACAAGGAAACGAGCAGTACTTC. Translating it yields CASSYGQGNEQYF.

The CDR3 reads CASSEPSGTGENSPLHF. CDR3 DNA: TGTGCCAGCAGTGAGCCATCCGGGACAGGGGAGAATTCACCCCTCCACTTT. The gene calls are TRBV6-2 or TRBV6-3 and TRBJ1-6, with TRBD1 identical over 10 bases. Germline V CDR1 and CDR2: MNHEY, SVGEGT. The CDR3 has 17 residues. The V gene end was trimmed by 5 bases and the J gene end by 7 bases; junction bases not matched to a gene: 11.

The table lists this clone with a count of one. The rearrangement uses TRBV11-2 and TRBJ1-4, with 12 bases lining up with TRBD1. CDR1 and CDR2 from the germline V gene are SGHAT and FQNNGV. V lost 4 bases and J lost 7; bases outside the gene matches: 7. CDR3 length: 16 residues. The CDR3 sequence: CASSSGTGGFGEKLFF. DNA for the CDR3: TGTGCCAGCAGCTCCGGGACAGGGGGCTTCGGTGAAAAACTGTTTTTT.

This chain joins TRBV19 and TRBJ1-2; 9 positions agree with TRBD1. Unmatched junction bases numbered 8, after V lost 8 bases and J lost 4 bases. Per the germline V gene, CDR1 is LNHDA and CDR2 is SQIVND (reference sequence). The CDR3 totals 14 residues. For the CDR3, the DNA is TGTGCCAGTCAGCAACCGGGACAGGGCTATGGCTACACCTTC. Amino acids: CASQQPGQGYGYTF.

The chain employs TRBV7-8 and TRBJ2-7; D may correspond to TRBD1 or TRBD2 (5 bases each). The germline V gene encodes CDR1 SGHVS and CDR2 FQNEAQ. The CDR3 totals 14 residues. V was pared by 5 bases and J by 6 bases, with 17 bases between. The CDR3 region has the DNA TGTGCCAGCAGCCGGGAACGGGACCGGGGCGAGCAGTACTTC. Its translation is CASSRERDRGEQYF.

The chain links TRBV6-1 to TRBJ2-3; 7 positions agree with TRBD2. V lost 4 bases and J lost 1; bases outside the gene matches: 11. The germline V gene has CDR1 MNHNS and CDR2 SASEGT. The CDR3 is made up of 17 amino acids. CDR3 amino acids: CASSAVWLAEGTDTQYF. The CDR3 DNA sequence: TGTGCCAGCAGTGCGGTATGGCTAGCGGAGGGCACAGATACGCAGTATTTT.

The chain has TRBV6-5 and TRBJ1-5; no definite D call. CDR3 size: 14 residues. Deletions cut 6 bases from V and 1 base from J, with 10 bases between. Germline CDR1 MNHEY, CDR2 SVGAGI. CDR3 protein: CASRTTRSNQPQHF. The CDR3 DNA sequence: TGTGCCAGCAGGACGACCAGGAGCAATCAGCCCCAGCATTTT.

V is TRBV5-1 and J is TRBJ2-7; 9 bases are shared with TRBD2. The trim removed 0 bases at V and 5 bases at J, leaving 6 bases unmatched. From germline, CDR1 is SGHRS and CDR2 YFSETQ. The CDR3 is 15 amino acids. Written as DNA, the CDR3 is TGCGCCAGCAGCTTGGTTGCAGCGGGGGGAAACGAGCAGTACTTC. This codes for CASSLVAAGGNEQYF.

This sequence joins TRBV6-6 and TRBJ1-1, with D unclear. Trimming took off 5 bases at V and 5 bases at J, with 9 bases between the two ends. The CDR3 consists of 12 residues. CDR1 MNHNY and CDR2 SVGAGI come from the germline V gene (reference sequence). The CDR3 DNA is TGTGCCAGCAGTGTCGTCGGGACTGAAGCTTTCTTT. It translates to CASSVVGTEAFF.

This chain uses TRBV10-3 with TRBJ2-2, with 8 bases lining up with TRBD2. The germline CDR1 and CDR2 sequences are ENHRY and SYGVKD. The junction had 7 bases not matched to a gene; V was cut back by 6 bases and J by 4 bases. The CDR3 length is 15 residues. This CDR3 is CAIRGAGAPTGELFF. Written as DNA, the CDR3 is TGTGCCATCAGGGGAGCGGGGGCTCCCACCGGGGAGCTGTTTTTT.

This CDR3 reads CASSEGAGPHYEAFF. The CDR3 nucleotides read TGTGCCAGCAGTGAAGGGGCAGGTCCACACTATGAAGCTTTCTTT. The V gene is TRBV25-1, the J gene TRBJ1-1, with a tentative D call TRBD1 (5 bases). The CDR3 spans 15 residues. With 2 bases removed from V and 7 bases from J, the gap between germline ends came to 17 bases. Per germline, CDR1 MGHDK and CDR2 SYGVNS.

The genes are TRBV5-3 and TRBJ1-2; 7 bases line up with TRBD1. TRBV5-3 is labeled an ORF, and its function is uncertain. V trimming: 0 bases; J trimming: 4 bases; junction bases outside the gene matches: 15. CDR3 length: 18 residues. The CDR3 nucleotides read TGTGCCAGAAGCTTGGTACCGAACGGACAGGAGCAGACCTATGGCTACACCTTC. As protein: CARSLVPNGQEQTYGYTF.

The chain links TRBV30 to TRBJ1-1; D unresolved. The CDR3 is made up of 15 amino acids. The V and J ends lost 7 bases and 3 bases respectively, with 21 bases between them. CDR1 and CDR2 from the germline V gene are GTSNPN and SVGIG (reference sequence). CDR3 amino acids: CASRLGGSAYTEAFF. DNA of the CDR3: TGTGCCTCCCGATTGGGAGGAAGCGCCTACACTGAAGCTTTCTTT.